This entry features one TCR beta chain sequence. The data were taken from a study of blood T cells in healthy people across ages. No fewer than 6 million PBMCs went into each sample. Total RNA, at least 6 micrograms per sample, was extracted from PBMCs. The second PCR ran roughly 7 to 12 cycles with a sample-barcoded 5' primer and J-beta primers. One entry per CDR3 protein results from TCRdb running MiXCR on the 5' RACE reads. The sample consists of more than 500,000 distinct CDR3 sequences, 25% to 30% of them appearing once. Trimming stripped 5 bases from V and 1 base from J, with 9 bases between. Germline V gene lookup returns CDR1 SQVTM and CDR2 ANQGSEA. This CDR3 comprises 12 residues.

The source is a woman aged 70-85 years in good health. The rearrangement uses TRBV29-1 and TRBJ2-7; D is possibly TRBD2 (5 bases). The material sequenced was blood. The CDR3 spells CSVHGKSYEQYF. CDR3 bases: TGCAGCGTTCACGGGAAATCCTACGAGCAGTACTTC.